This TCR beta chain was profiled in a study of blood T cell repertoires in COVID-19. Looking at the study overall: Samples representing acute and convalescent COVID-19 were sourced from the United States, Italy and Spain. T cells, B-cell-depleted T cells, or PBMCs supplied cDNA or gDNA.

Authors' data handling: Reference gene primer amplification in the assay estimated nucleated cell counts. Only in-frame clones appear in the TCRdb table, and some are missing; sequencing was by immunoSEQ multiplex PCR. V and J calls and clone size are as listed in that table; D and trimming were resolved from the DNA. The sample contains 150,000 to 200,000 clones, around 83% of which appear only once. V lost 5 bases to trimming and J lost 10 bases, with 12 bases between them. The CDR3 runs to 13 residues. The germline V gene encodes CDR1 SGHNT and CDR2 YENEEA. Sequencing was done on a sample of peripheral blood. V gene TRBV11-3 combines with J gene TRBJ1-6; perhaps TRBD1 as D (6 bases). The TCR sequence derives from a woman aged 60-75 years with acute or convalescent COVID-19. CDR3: CASSRDMNSPLHF. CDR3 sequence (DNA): TGTGCCAGCAGCCGGGACATGAACTCACCCCTCCACTTT.